The 3 T cell receptor beta chains below were found in one sample sequenced in a study of blood T cell repertoires in COVID-19. TCRdb keeps only in-frame clones here, not all; method: immunoSEQ multiplex PCR. The data contain 150,000 to 200,000 clones, 92% of them seen just once; the ten biggest clones take up approximately 5%. The material sequenced was peripheral blood. The receptors here all came from a man aged 25 to 45 with COVID-19, enrolled during active disease.

This chain links TRBV19 with TRBJ1-2; no clear D. V lost 3 bases to trimming and J lost 2 bases, with 10 bases between them. Germline V gene sequence: CDR1 LNHDA, CDR2 SQIVND (reference sequence). The CDR3 runs 14 residues. CDR3 in amino acids: CASSISAGNYGYTF. CDR3 nucleotides: TGTGCCAGTAGTATTTCCGCGGGAAACTATGGCTACACCTTC.

V is TRBV5-1 and J is TRBJ1-4; D gene uncertain. This CDR3 is 14 amino acids long. From germline, CDR1 is SGHRS and CDR2 YFSETQ. Trimming stripped 0 bases from V and 5 bases from J, with 8 bases between. CDR3 sequence reads: CASSLGGENEKLFF. The CDR3 coding sequence is TGCGCCAGCAGCTTGGGGGGAGAGAATGAAAAACTGTTTTTT.

V and J are TRBV14 and TRBJ1-2; D possibly corresponds to TRBD1 (5 bases). This CDR3 region has 13 residues. V was shortened by 1 base and J by 7 bases, with 10 bases between the two germline ends. In germline, CDR1 is SGHDN, CDR2 FVKESK. CDR3 nucleotides: TGTGCCAGCAGCCAAGTCCAGGGAATTGGCTACACCTTC. Its protein product is CASSQVQGIGYTF.